This T cell receptor (beta chain) was documented in a study of T-cell reconstitution after alpha-beta-depleted transplantation in children. Unique molecular identifiers were incorporated during preparation of the TCRbeta library. One entry per CDR3 protein, called by TCRdb with MiXCR from the PCR reads. The sample has some 490,000 distinct CDR3 sequences; around 13% are singletons. This clonotype has at least ten counts. The starting material was PBMCs from the stem cell graft donor, obtained from the stem cell graft. The clonotype was recovered from a human donor who donated a stem cell graft to a child with combined immunodeficiency.

CDR3 sequence reads: CASSLSLSGPRRAFF. The CDR3 coding sequence is TGTGCCAGCAGTTTATCACTTTCCGGGCCCCGGCGGGCTTTCTTT. The chain couples TRBV27 to TRBJ1-1; D not resolved. CDR3 length: 15 residues. Trimming cost V 0 bases and J 11 bases, with 19 bases left between them. In germline, CDR1 is MNHEY, CDR2 SMNVEV (reference sequence).